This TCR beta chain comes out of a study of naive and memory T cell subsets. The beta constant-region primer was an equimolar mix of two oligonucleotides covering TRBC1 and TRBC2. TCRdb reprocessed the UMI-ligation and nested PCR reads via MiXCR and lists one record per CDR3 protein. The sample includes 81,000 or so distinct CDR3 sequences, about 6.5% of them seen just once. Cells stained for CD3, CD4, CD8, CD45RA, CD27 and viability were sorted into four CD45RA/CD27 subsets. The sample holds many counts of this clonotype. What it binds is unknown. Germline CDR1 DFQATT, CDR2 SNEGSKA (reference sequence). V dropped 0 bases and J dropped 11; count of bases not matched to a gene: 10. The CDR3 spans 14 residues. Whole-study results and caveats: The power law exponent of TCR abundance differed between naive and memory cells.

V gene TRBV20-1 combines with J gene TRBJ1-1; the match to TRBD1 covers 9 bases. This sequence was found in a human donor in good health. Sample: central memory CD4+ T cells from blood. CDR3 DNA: TGCAGTGCTAGAGATTTTGTGGGGGACAGGGTGGCTTTCTTT. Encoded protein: CSARDFVGDRVAFF.